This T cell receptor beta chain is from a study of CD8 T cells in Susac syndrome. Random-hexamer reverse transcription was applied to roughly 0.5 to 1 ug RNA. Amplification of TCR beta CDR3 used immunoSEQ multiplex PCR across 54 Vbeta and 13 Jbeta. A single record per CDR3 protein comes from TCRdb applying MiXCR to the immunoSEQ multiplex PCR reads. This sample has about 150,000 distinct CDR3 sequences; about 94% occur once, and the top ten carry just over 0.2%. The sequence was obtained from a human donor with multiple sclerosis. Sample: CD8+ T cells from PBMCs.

Written as DNA, the CDR3 is TGCAGCGTTGAAGACCGGGACACCTCCTACGAGCAGTACTTC. Its translation: CSVEDRDTSYEQYF. The rearrangement uses TRBV29-1 and TRBJ2-7, with D perhaps matching TRBD1 (6 bases). The CDR3 consists of 14 residues. V dropped 0 bases and J dropped 0 bases, with 9 bases sitting between them. Germline CDR1 SQVTM, CDR2 ANQGSEA.